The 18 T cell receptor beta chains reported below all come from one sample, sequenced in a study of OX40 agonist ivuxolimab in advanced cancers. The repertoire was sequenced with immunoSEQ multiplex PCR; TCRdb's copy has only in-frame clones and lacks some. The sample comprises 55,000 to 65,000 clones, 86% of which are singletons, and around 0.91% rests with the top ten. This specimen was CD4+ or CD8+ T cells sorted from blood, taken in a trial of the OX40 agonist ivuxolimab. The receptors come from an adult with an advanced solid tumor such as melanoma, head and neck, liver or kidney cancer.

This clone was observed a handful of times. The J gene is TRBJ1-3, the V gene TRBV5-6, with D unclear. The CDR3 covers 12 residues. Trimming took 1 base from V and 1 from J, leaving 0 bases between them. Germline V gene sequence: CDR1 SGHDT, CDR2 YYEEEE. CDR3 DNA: TGTGCCAGCAGCTTGTCTGGAAACACCATATATTTT. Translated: CASSLSGNTIYF. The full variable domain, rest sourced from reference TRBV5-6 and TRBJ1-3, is DAGVTQSPTHLIKTRGQQVTLRCSPKSGHDTVSWYQQALGQGPQFIFQYYEEEERQRGNFPDRFSGHQFPNYSSELNVNALLLGDSALYLCASSLSGNTIYFGEGSWLTVV.

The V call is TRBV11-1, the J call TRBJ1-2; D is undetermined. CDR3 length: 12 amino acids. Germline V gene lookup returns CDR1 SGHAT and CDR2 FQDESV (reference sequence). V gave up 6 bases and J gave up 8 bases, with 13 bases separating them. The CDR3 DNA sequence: TGTGCCAGCAGTCCTGTCCGGGGAGGCTACACCTTC. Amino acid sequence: CASSPVRGGYTF.

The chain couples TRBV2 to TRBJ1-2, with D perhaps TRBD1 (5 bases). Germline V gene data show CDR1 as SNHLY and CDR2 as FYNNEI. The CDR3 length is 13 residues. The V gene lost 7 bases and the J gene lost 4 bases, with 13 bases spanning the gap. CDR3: CASTQQEGYGYTF. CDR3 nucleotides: TGTGCCAGCACCCAACAGGAAGGCTATGGCTACACCTTC. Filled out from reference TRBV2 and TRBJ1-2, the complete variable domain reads EPEVTQTPSHQVTQMGQEVILRCVPISNHLYFYWYRQILGQKVEFLVSFYNNEISEKSEIFDDQFSVERPDGSNFTLKIRSTKLEDSAMYFCASTQQEGYGYTFGSGTRLTVV.

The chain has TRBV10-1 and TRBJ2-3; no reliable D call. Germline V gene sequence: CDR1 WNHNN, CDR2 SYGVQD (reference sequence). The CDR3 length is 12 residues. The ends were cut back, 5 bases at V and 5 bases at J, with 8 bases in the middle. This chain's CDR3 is CASSPDLDTQYF. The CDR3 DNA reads TGCGCCAGCAGTCCAGACTTAGATACGCAGTATTTT.

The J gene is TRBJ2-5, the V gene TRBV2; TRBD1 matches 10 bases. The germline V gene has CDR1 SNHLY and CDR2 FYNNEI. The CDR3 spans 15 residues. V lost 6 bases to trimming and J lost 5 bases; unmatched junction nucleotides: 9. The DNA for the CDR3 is TGTGCCAGCAGGAAGACAGGGGGCGCCGGCGAGACCCAGTACTTC. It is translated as CASRKTGGAGETQYF.

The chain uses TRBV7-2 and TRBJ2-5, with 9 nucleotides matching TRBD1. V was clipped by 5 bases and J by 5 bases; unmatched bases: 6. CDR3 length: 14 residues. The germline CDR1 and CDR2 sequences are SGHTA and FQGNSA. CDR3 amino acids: CASSPQGARETQYF. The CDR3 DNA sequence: TGTGCCAGCAGCCCACAGGGGGCGAGGGAGACCCAGTACTTC.

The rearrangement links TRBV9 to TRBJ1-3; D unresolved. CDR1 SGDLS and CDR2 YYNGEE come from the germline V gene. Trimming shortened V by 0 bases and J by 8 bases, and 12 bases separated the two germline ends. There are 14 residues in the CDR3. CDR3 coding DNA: TGTGCCAGCAGCGTAGACTATTTCGCGGACACCATATATTTT. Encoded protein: CASSVDYFADTIYF.

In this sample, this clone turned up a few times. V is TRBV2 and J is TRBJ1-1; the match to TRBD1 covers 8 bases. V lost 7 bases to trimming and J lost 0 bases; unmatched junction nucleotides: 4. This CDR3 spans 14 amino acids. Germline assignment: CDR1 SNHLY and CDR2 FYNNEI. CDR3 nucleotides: TGTGCCAGCACGTCGACAGGGGTGAACACTGAAGCTTTCTTT. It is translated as CASTSTGVNTEAFF. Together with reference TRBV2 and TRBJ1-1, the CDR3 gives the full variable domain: EPEVTQTPSHQVTQMGQEVILRCVPISNHLYFYWYRQILGQKVEFLVSFYNNEISEKSEIFDDQFSVERPDGSNFTLKIRSTKLEDSAMYFCASTSTGVNTEAFFGQGTRLTVV.

The CDR3 sequence is CASSTREGTNYEQYF. In nucleotides, the CDR3 is TGTGCCAGTAGTACCCGGGAGGGAACCAACTACGAGCAGTACTTC. V and J are TRBV19 and TRBJ2-7; 8 positions agree with TRBD2. With 4 bases clipped from V and 3 bases from J, the junction kept 8 bases outside the gene matches. Germline CDR1 LNHDA, CDR2 SQIVND (reference sequence). The CDR3 has 15 residues.

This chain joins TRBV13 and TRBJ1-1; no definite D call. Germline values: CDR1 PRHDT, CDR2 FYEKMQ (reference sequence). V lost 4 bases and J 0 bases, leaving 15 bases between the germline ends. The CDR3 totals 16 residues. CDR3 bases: TGTGCCAGCAGCTCCATCTCTGTCCGAATGAACACTGAAGCTTTCTTT. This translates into CASSSISVRMNTEAFF.

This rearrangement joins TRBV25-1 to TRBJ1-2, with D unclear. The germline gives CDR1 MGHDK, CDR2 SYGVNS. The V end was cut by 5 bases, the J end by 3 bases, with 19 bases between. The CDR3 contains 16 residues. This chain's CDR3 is CASSSSDLRRYYGYTF. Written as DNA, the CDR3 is TGTGCCAGCAGTTCCTCGGACCTCCGACGGTACTATGGCTACACCTTC.

In DNA, the CDR3 is TGCGCCAGCAGCCAAGGCCACGGCTCTGGAAACACCATATATTTT. Residues: CASSQGHGSGNTIYF. J is TRBJ1-3 and V is TRBV4-1; D call uncertain. The CDR3 is 15 amino acids. Per germline, CDR1 MGHRA and CDR2 YSYEKL. The V end lost 1 base, the J end lost 0 bases, and 7 bases lay between the germline ends.

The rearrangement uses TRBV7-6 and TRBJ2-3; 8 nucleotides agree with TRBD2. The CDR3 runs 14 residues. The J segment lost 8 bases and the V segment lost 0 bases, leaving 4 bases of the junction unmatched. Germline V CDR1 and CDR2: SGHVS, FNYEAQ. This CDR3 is CASSLASSGGTQYF. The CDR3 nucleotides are TGTGCCAGCAGCTTAGCGTCCAGCGGGGGTACGCAGTATTTT.

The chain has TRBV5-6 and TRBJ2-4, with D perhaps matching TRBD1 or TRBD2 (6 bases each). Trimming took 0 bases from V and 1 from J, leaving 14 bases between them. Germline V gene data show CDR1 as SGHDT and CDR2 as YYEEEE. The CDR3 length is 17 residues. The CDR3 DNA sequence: TGTGCCAGCAGCTTGGTGGGGGGCTATATGGCCAAAAACATTCAGTACTTC. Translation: CASSLVGGYMAKNIQYF.

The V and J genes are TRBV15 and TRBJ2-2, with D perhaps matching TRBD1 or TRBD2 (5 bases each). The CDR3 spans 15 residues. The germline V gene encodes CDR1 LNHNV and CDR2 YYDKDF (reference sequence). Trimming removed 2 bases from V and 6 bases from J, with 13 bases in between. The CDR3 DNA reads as TGTGCCACCAGCAGACGGGACCCGGCGGCCGGGGAGCTGTTTTTT. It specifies CATSRRDPAAGELFF. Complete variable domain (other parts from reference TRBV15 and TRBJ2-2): DAMVIQNPRYQVTQFGKPVTLSCSQTLNHNVMYWYQQKSSQAPKLLFHYYDKDFNNEADTPDNFQSRRPNTSFCFLDIRSPGLGDTAMYLCATSRRDPAAGELFFGEGSRLTVL.

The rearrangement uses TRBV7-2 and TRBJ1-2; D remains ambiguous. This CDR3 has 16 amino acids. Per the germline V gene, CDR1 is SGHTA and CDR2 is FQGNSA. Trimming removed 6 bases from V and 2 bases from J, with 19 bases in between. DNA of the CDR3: TGTGCCAGCAGTTATGCTCCTACACTCCCGAACTATGGCTACACCTTC. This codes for CASSYAPTLPNYGYTF.

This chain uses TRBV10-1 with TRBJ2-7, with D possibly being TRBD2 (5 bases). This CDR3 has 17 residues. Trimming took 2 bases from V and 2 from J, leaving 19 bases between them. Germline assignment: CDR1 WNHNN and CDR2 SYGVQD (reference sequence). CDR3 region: CASSEPEAHRAPYEQYF. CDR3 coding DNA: TGCGCCAGCAGTGAGCCGGAGGCCCACCGGGCCCCCTACGAGCAGTACTTC.

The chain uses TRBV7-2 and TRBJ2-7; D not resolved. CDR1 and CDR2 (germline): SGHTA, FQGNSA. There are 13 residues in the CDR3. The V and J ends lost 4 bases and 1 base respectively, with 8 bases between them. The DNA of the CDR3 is TGTGCCAGCAGCTCCGGTTATTCCTACGAGCAGTACTTC. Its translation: CASSSGYSYEQYF.